Listed here are 31 T cell receptor beta chains from one sample, sequenced in a study of T cells in Graves' hyperthyroidism and ophthalmopathy. TCR beta CDR3 sequences were amplified from RNA transcripts. When the TCR CDR3 underwent first-round RT-PCR, the HTBI primer set was used. TCRdb reprocessed the multiplex PCR reads via MiXCR and lists one record per CDR3 protein. The sample lists more than 300,000 distinct CDR3 sequences, 11% to 15% seen once, with approximately 9.9% in the top ten. Material for sequencing was blood. The source of these receptors is a woman aged 60 to 75 with Graves' hyperthyroidism.

This clonotype was counted many times. The CDR3 here is CASSGTSGRNEQFF. The CDR3 nucleotides are TGTGCCAGCAGCGGGACTAGCGGGAGGAATGAGCAGTTCTTC. This chain connects TRBV2 to TRBJ2-1; TRBD2 matches 15 bases. The germline gives CDR1 SNHLY, CDR2 FYNNEI. The V gene end was trimmed by 6 bases and the J gene end by 7 bases; junction bases not matched to a gene: 1. This CDR3 region has 14 residues.

This clonotype was detected ten times or more. The chain is built from TRBV27 and TRBJ2-7, with D possibly being TRBD2 (5 bases). The V gene's germline CDR1 is MNHEY and CDR2 SMNVEV (reference sequence). The CDR3 extends over 14 amino acids. V lost 5 bases and J 3 bases, leaving 14 bases between the germline ends. The chain's CDR3 is CASSPRVGSYEQYF. In DNA, the CDR3 is TGTGCCAGCAGTCCCCGGGTGGGGAGCTACGAGCAGTACTTC.

The table lists this clonotype with many counts. The V and J genes are TRBV7-2 and TRBJ2-7, with TRBD2 matching 10 bases. Germline-derived CDR1 and CDR2 are SGHTA and FQGNSA. This CDR3 is 16 amino acids long. J was trimmed by 6 bases and V by 0 bases; bases with no gene match: 8. CDR3 nucleotides: TGTGCCAGCAGCTTAGCGACCGGGACTAGCGTATCCGAGCAGTACTTC. Encoded protein: CASSLATGTSVSEQYF.

A few counts support this clonotype. The genes are TRBV10-3 and TRBJ1-1; D is perhaps TRBD1 (5 bases). The ends were cut back, 0 bases at V and 1 base at J, with 6 bases in the middle. The CDR3 sequence is 14 residues long. Looked up from germline, CDR1 is ENHRY and CDR2 is SYGVKD. CDR3 bases: TGTGCCATCAGTGAGTCGACAGAGAACACTGAAGCTTTCTTT. Protein sequence: CAISESTENTEAFF.

This clonotype was seen many times. V is TRBV2 and J is TRBJ2-7; D gene ambiguous. Germline V CDR1 and CDR2: SNHLY, FYNNEI. The CDR3 is made up of 13 amino acids. The V end was cut by 6 bases, the J end by 3 bases, with 12 bases between. The CDR3 DNA follows: TGTGCCAGCAGAGGTAGGAGTATCTACGAGCAGTACTTC. Protein sequence: CASRGRSIYEQYF.

This clonotype has at least ten counts. The chain uses TRBV20-1 and TRBJ2-1; 12 bases match TRBD2. V lost 0 bases to trimming and J lost 7 bases; unmatched junction nucleotides: 4. Germline V gene sequence: CDR1 DFQATT, CDR2 SNEGSKA (reference sequence). The CDR3 spans 15 residues. The CDR3 nucleotides read TGCAGTGCTAGAGATCCTAGCGGGAGGGGGAATGAGCAGTTCTTC. It specifies CSARDPSGRGNEQFF.

This clonotype has at least ten counts. The chain couples TRBV20-1 to TRBJ2-3; the D gene is possibly TRBD1 (5 bases). Germline CDR1 and CDR2: DFQATT and SNEGSKA (reference sequence). This CDR3 is built from 13 residues. The germline V and J ends were trimmed by 5 bases and 2 bases, with 11 bases remaining between them. The CDR3 spells CSAARVDTDTQYF. The CDR3 nucleotides are TGCAGTGCTGCCAGGGTAGACACAGATACGCAGTATTTT.

The sample holds many counts of this clonotype. This chain uses TRBV6-1 with TRBJ2-7; D is perhaps TRBD2 (6 bases). Germline V gives CDR1 MNHNS, CDR2 SASEGT. The V end was cut by 0 bases, the J end by 7 bases, with 19 bases between. This CDR3 spans 16 amino acids. CDR3 DNA sequence: TGTGCCAGCAGTGAAGCAAGGTTTGGGGGAGGAATAGAGCAGTACTTC. Translating gives CASSEARFGGGIEQYF.

This clonotype was recorded many times. The junction and the germline gene differ at one end; a read error may be behind it. DNA of the CDR3: TGTGCTAGCAGCCAACTAGCGGGAGGGCGGAGTGAGCAGTTCTTC. It translates to CASSQLAGGRSEQFF. The chain employs TRBV7-7 and TRBJ2-1, with 13 positions matching TRBD2. In germline, CDR1 is SSHAT, CDR2 FNYEAQ (reference sequence). There are 15 residues in the CDR3.

At least ten counts were recorded for this clonotype. The V call is TRBV28, the J call TRBJ1-1; possibly TRBD1 for D (5 bases). Germline V gene lookup returns CDR1 MDHEN and CDR2 SYDVKM. V was clipped by 3 bases and J by 5 bases, with 13 bases between them. The CDR3 spans 14 residues. The CDR3 bases are TGTGCCAGCAGTTTTATGCCAGGGAGGACTGAAGCTTTCTTT. As protein: CASSFMPGRTEAFF.

This clonotype was recorded many times. The CDR3 bases are TGTGCCAGCAGTCTTATTACCTACGAGCAGTACTTC. Translated, it gives CASSLITYEQYF. The chain is built from TRBV2 and TRBJ2-7, with D unresolved. V lost 5 bases, J lost 2 bases, and 7 bases lay in between. The CDR3 length is 12 residues. Germline CDR1 SNHLY, CDR2 FYNNEI.

The gene calls are TRBV6-1 and TRBJ1-1; a possible D gene is TRBD1 (6 bases). Trimming pared 3 bases from V and 0 bases from J, leaving 8 bases between. Per the germline V gene, CDR1 is MNHNS and CDR2 is SASEGT. The CDR3 has 14 amino acids. The CDR3 coding sequence is TGTGCCAGCAGTGACGGACAGATGAACACTGAAGCTTTCTTT. Its protein product is CASSDGQMNTEAFF.

This clonotype was seen at least ten times. This chain links TRBV9 with TRBJ1-1; no clear D. CDR3 length equals 13 residues. Germline-derived CDR1 and CDR2 are SGDLS and YYNGEE. The ends were cut back, 4 bases at V and 2 bases at J, with 9 bases in the middle. CDR3 DNA: TGTGCCAGCAGCCGGTTGAGTAACACTGAAGCTTTCTTT. This encodes CASSRLSNTEAFF.

J is TRBJ1-2 and V is TRBV5-8, with 8 bases that match TRBD1. The CDR3 covers 16 residues. The V gene's germline CDR1 is SGHTS and CDR2 YDEGEE. V shed 0 bases, J shed 5 bases, and the junction held 9 bases outside the gene matches. The CDR3 region is CASSLEAGGSVYGYTF. DNA of the CDR3: TGTGCCAGCAGCTTGGAGGCAGGGGGCAGTGTATATGGCTACACCTTC.

This clonotype was observed many times. The junction differs from germline at one of its ends, possibly a read error. This chain connects TRBV7-9 to TRBJ2-7; 11 positions match TRBD1. The V gene's germline CDR1 is SEHNR and CDR2 FQNEAQ (reference sequence). The CDR3 runs to 16 residues. CDR3 protein: CASSLAPGTGGYEQYF. The DNA for the CDR3 is TGTGCCAGCAGTTTAGCCCCCGGGACAGGGGGCTACGAGCAGTACTTC.

This chain connects TRBV7-2 to TRBJ2-2; 8 bases are shared with TRBD2. The germline CDR1 and CDR2 sequences are SGHTA and FQGNSA. The CDR3 consists of 15 residues. J gave up 5 bases and V 4 bases, and 6 bases lay outside the gene matches. CDR3 sequence: CASSSRIAGTGELFF. The CDR3 DNA reads as TGTGCCAGCAGCTCACGCATAGCGGGAACCGGGGAGCTGTTTTTT.

This clonotype was counted many times. The V call is TRBV28, the J call TRBJ2-7; maybe TRBD1 (6 bases). The germline gives CDR1 MDHEN, CDR2 SYDVKM. CDR3 length equals 21 residues. The germline V and J ends were trimmed by 2 bases and 3 bases, with 32 bases remaining between them. The CDR3 here is CASSLSAFYVPPPGQHYEQYF. In DNA form, the CDR3 reads TGTGCCAGCAGTTTAAGCGCCTTTTATGTACCCCCCCCCGGACAGCACTACGAGCAGTACTTC.

This clonotype was counted a single time. The genes are TRBV6-8 and TRBJ1-1; D is uncertain. Germline V CDR1 and CDR2: MNHGY, SAAAGT. V was clipped by 0 bases and J by 6 bases, with 14 bases between them. The CDR3 has 15 amino acids. CDR3 region: CASSYSWASDAEAFF. The CDR3 DNA reads TGTGCCAGCAGTTACTCCTGGGCCTCGGACGCTGAAGCTTTCTTT.

This clonotype has at least ten counts. The chain combines TRBV9 with TRBJ2-7; D gene uncertain. This CDR3 has 14 residues. Trimming pared 3 bases from V and 0 bases from J, leaving 10 bases between. Germline V CDR1 and CDR2: SGDLS, YYNGEE. CDR3 sequence reads: CASSAFESSYEQYF. The CDR3 DNA reads as TGTGCCAGCAGCGCCTTCGAAAGCTCCTACGAGCAGTACTTC.

There are a few counts of this clonotype. The chain couples TRBV11-3 to TRBJ1-2; no definite D call. The CDR3 is 14 residues long. Germline CDR1 is SGHNT and CDR2 is YENEEA. Trimming removed 0 bases from V and 3 bases from J, with 8 bases in between. The CDR3 nucleotides read TGTGCCAGCAGCTTAGAGGTCAGCCACTATGGCTACACCTTC. Its protein is CASSLEVSHYGYTF.

In this sample, this clonotype turned up many times. The chain is built from TRBV11-3 and TRBJ2-5; the D call may be TRBD1 or TRBD2 (5 bases each). Germline CDR1 is SGHNT and CDR2 is YENEEA. The CDR3 runs to 15 residues. V was pared by 1 base and J by 5 bases, with 14 bases between. The CDR3 loop reads CASSLGGDQRETQYF. CDR3 DNA: TGTGCCAGCAGCTTAGGAGGGGACCAAAGGGAGACCCAGTACTTC.

In regard to this clonotype: With a much larger clone just one base away, this may be a read error. V and J are TRBV6-2 or TRBV6-3 and TRBJ2-7; a possible D gene is TRBD1 (6 bases). Germline CDR1 is MNHEY and CDR2 is SVGEGT. CDR3 size: 16 residues. The CDR3 coding sequence is TGTGCCAGCAATTACTCGTTCAGGACAGTCTCCTACGAGCAGTACTTC. Translating gives CASNYSFRTVSYEQYF.

The chain uses TRBV6-2 or TRBV6-3 and TRBJ1-1, with D hard to call. The V end was cut by 0 bases, the J end by 5 bases, with 13 bases between. CDR3 size: 15 residues. Germline-derived CDR1 and CDR2 are MNHEY and SVGEGT. CDR3 sequence (DNA): TGTGCCAGCAGTTACTCAAGGCGCGGGTTGACTGAAGCTTTCTTT. It translates to CASSYSRRGLTEAFF.

This clonotype was detected many times. The gene calls are TRBV18 and TRBJ1-1; TRBD1 might be the D (5 bases). Looked up from germline, CDR1 is KGHSH and CDR2 is LQKENI. Trimming pared 7 bases from V and 4 bases from J, leaving 16 bases between. This CDR3 has 14 residues. Here the CDR3 DNA reads TGTGCCAGCTTAGGAACGGGGGGGAGCACTGAAGCTTTCTTT. It specifies CASLGTGGSTEAFF.

The table lists this clonotype with many counts. V and J are TRBV27 and TRBJ2-3; TRBD2 matches at 12 bases. The CDR3 extends over 14 amino acids. V lost 7 bases to trimming and J lost 6 bases; unmatched junction nucleotides: 5. Germline V gene data show CDR1 as MNHEY and CDR2 as SMNVEV (reference sequence). In DNA form, the CDR3 reads TGTGCCAGCACGAGACTAGCGGGAGAGGATACGCAGTATTTT. Protein product: CASTRLAGEDTQYF.

This clonotype was recorded many times. The chain recombines TRBV20-1 with TRBJ2-1, with 14 positions matching TRBD2. Unmatched junction bases numbered 13, after V lost 6 bases and J lost 6 bases. In germline, CDR1 is DFQATT, CDR2 SNEGSKA (reference sequence). This CDR3 contains 17 residues. The CDR3 DNA is TGCAGTGCCCACGGGACTAGCGGGAGTCTGATCCCCAATGAGCAGTTCTTC. Protein product: CSAHGTSGSLIPNEQFF.

This clonotype was counted many times. V usage is TRBV2 and J usage is TRBJ1-4, with 9 bases matching TRBD1. This CDR3 has 14 residues. Germline V gene lookup returns CDR1 SNHLY and CDR2 FYNNEI. Trimming at V came to 8 bases and at J to 7 bases, leaving 8 bases not matched to a gene. DNA for the CDR3: TGTGCCAGCTTTATAGGGACAGGGAGTGAAAAACTGTTTTTT. This gives the protein CASFIGTGSEKLFF.

Many counts were recorded for this clonotype. This chain connects TRBV11-2 to TRBJ1-2; D is possibly TRBD1 (6 bases). Germline loops: CDR1 SGHAT, CDR2 FQNNGV. The V gene lost 5 bases and the J gene lost 2 bases, with 21 bases spanning the gap. The CDR3 sequence is 17 residues long. The CDR3: CASSRGGGGPSNYGYTF. In DNA form, the CDR3 reads TGTGCCAGCAGCCGAGGAGGGGGGGGACCCTCGAACTATGGCTACACCTTC.

V and J are TRBV27 and TRBJ2-3; 10 nucleotides line up with TRBD2. Trimming cost V 1 base and J 4 bases; bases outside gene matches: 2. Germline V CDR1 and CDR2: MNHEY, SMNVEV (reference sequence). The CDR3 is made up of 15 amino acids. The CDR3 sequence is CASSLLAGGSDTQYF. The CDR3 nucleotides are TGTGCCAGCAGTTTATTAGCGGGAGGCTCAGATACGCAGTATTTT.

The sample holds many counts of this clonotype. The chain joins TRBV12-3 or TRBV12-4 to TRBJ1-2; TRBD1 might be the D (6 bases). V lost 8 bases to trimming and J lost 2 bases, with 9 bases between them. The CDR3 has 12 amino acids. The CDR3 nucleotides are TGTGCCAGCTTGACAGGAAACTATGGCTACACCTTC. This gives the protein CASLTGNYGYTF.

There are many counts of this clonotype. This chain uses TRBV7-9 with TRBJ2-7; 13 bases line up with TRBD2. V was clipped by 0 bases and J by 5 bases; unmatched bases: 4. Germline-derived CDR1 and CDR2 are SEHNR and FQNEAQ (reference sequence). The CDR3 loop spans 16 amino acids. The CDR3 spells CASSLAWTSGRHEQYF. CDR3 coding DNA: TGTGCCAGCAGCTTAGCATGGACTAGCGGGAGACACGAGCAGTACTTC.